Below, 9 T cell receptor beta chains from the same sample are listed, as sequenced in a study of blood T cell repertoires in COVID-19. Produced via immunoSEQ multiplex PCR; TCRdb's table is partial and in-frame only. The sample contains around 330,000 clones, around nine tenths of which appear only once. What was sequenced was PBMCs or T cells enriched from blood (not recorded which). These receptors originate from a woman between 40 and 55 years old who had recovered from COVID-19.

V usage is TRBV30 and J usage is TRBJ1-3, with a possible D match to TRBD1 (5 bases). V lost 1 base to trimming and J lost 0 bases, with 10 bases between them. This CDR3 region has 15 residues. Germline V gene data show CDR1 as GTSNPN and CDR2 as SVGIG (reference sequence). CDR3 DNA sequence: TGTGCCTGGAGTGCCCACAGGAGCTCTGGAAACACCATATATTTT. The encoded protein is CAWSAHRSSGNTIYF. The entire variable domain, with the rest obtained from reference TRBV30 and TRBJ1-3, is as follows: SQTIHQWPATLVQPVGSPLSLECTVEGTSNPNLYWYRQAAGRGLQLLFYSVGIGQISSEVPQNLSASRPQDRQFILSSKKLLLSDSGFYLCAWSAHRSSGNTIYFGEGSWLTVV.

This chain connects TRBV13 to TRBJ2-3; the D gene is possibly TRBD2 (6 bases). The germline V gene encodes CDR1 PRHDT and CDR2 FYEKMQ (reference sequence). Trimming cost V 0 bases and J 2 bases, with 15 bases left between them. The CDR3 runs 17 residues. The CDR3 loop reads CASSLGFSGRYTDTQYF. CDR3 coding DNA: TGTGCCAGCAGCTTAGGCTTCAGCGGGCGATACACAGATACGCAGTATTTT.

The rearrangement uses TRBV29-1 and TRBJ2-1; 11 bases agree with TRBD2. J lost 5 bases, V lost 2 bases, and 8 bases had no gene match. Germline CDR1 reads SQVTM; CDR2 reads ANQGSEA. The CDR3 runs 16 residues. The CDR3 DNA reads as TGCAGCGTTGAACGTGTAGCGGGAGGGCCCGACAATGAGCAGTTCTTC. The encoded protein is CSVERVAGGPDNEQFF.

The V gene is TRBV28, the J gene TRBJ2-7; 11 bases map to TRBD2. The ends lost 7 bases at V and 4 bases at J; junction bases unmatched: 6. CDR1 is MDHEN, CDR2 SYDVKM, per germline. The CDR3 totals 14 residues. The CDR3 DNA sequence: TGTGCCAGCACCGGGACTAGCGGCAGTTACGAGCAGTACTTC. This translates into CASTGTSGSYEQYF.

CDR3 sequence reads: CASSQDPSSEEAFF. In nucleotides, the CDR3 is TGCGCCAGCAGCCAAGATCCGTCCAGCGAAGAAGCTTTCTTT. The V call is TRBV4-3, the J call TRBJ1-1; D gene uncertain. Trimming took 0 bases from V and 8 from J, leaving 13 bases between them. This CDR3 is built from 14 residues. Per the germline V gene, CDR1 is LGHNA and CDR2 is YSLEER.

V is TRBV10-3 and J is TRBJ1-1; maybe TRBD1 (6 bases). Germline CDR1 reads ENHRY; CDR2 reads SYGVKD. The CDR3 length is 14 residues. Trimming cost V 8 bases and J 7 bases, with 20 bases left between them. In DNA, the CDR3 is TGTGCCATCGGTTCGGACAGCCTACCCCGTGAAGCTTTCTTT. Protein product: CAIGSDSLPREAFF.

The chain recombines TRBV10-3 with TRBJ2-7; D perhaps matches TRBD2 (6 bases). V was shortened by 4 bases and J by 3 bases, with 10 bases between the two germline ends. The CDR3 consists of 13 residues. From germline, CDR1 is ENHRY and CDR2 SYGVKD. This CDR3 reads CAISAQEGYEQYF. CDR3 nucleotide sequence: TGTGCCATCAGTGCCCAGGAGGGCTACGAGCAGTACTTC.

This chain links TRBV21-1 with TRBJ2-5; the table assigns TRBD1, which was not confirmed against the DNA. TRBV21-1 is designated a pseudogene. CDR3 length: 18 residues. The CDR3 DNA reads TGTGCCAGCAGCAAATCCCTTGACGGACAGGGTTTCCAAGAGACCCAGTACTTC. As protein: CASSKSLDGQGFQETQYF.

This chain joins TRBV19 and TRBJ1-2, with 7 positions matching TRBD1. The CDR3 has 14 amino acids. Per the germline V gene, CDR1 is LNHDA and CDR2 is SQIVND (reference sequence). The V gene end was trimmed by 3 bases and the J gene end by 4 bases; junction bases not matched to a gene: 5. This CDR3 is CASSMRNRGYGYTF. The DNA of the CDR3 is TGTGCCAGTAGTATGCGGAACAGGGGCTATGGCTACACCTTC.